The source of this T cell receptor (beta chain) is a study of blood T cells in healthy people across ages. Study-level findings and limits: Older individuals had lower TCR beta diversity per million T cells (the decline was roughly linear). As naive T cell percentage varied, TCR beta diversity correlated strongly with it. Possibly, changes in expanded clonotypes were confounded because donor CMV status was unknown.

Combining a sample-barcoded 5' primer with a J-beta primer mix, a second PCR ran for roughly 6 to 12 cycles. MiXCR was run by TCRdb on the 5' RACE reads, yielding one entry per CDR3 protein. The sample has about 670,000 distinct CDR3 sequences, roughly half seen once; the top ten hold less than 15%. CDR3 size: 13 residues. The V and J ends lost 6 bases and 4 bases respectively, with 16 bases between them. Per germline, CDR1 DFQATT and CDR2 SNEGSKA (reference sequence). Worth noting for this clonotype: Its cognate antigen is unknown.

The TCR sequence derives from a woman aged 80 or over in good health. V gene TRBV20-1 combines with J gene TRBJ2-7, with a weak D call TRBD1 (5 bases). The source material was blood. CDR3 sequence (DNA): TGCAGTGCCTTACAGGTTAGAGGATACGAGCAGTACTTC. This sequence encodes CSALQVRGYEQYF.